Following are 26 T cell receptor beta chains from one sample sequenced in a study of blood T cells in healthy people across ages. Sample-barcoded 5' priming and a J-beta primer mix drove a second PCR of roughly 6 to 12 cycles. TCRdb ran MiXCR on the 5' RACE reads and lists one entry per CDR3 protein. The table lists 1 million to 1.2 million distinct CDR3 sequences, around two fifths of them singletons. Material for sequencing was blood. These receptors were taken from a man in his late teens or twenties in good health.

This clonotype has a count of ten or more. J is TRBJ1-2 and V is TRBV29-1; TRBD1 matches at 9 bases. In germline, CDR1 is SQVTM, CDR2 ANQGSEA. This CDR3 region has 15 residues. V lost 6 bases and J lost 4; bases outside the gene matches: 12. In nucleotides, the CDR3 is TGCAGCGTCCTCCTCGACAGGGGGTTCGTCTATGGCTACACCTTC. It translates to CSVLLDRGFVYGYTF.

This clonotype was seen once. The chain combines TRBV6-2 or TRBV6-3 with TRBJ2-3; tentatively, D is TRBD1 (7 bases). The CDR3 sequence is 15 residues long. Looked up from germline, CDR1 is MNHEY and CDR2 is SVGEGT. Trimming pared 6 bases from V and 3 bases from J, leaving 16 bases between. CDR3 amino acids: CASRTTSRGTDTQYF. Here the CDR3 DNA reads TGTGCCAGCAGGACCACTAGCAGGGGGACAGATACGCAGTATTTT.

V usage is TRBV4-2 and J usage is TRBJ1-4; D might be TRBD1 (6 bases). Germline loops: CDR1 LGHNA, CDR2 YNFKEQ. CDR3 length: 16 residues. V gave up 0 bases and J gave up 7 bases, with 15 bases separating them. The CDR3: CASSQEVGAHSEKLFF. The CDR3 coding sequence is TGTGCCAGCAGCCAAGAAGTGGGGGCCCACAGTGAAAAACTGTTTTTT.

The J gene is TRBJ2-3, the V gene TRBV3-1; a possible D gene is TRBD2 (5 bases). V lost 3 bases to trimming and J lost 5 bases, with 12 bases between them. CDR3 length: 14 residues. Germline lookup yields CDR1 LGHDT and CDR2 YNNKEL (reference sequence). CDR3 loop: CASSHTRARDTQYF. The CDR3 region has the DNA TGTGCCAGCAGCCACACTAGGGCAAGAGATACGCAGTATTTT.

This clonotype was picked up a small number of times. The CDR3 protein is CAISSWGLAGGSSYNEQYF. The DNA for the CDR3 is TGTGCCATCAGTTCCTGGGGACTAGCGGGGGGCAGCTCCTACAATGAGCAGTACTTC. This chain uses TRBV10-3 with TRBJ2-1, with TRBD2 identical over 15 bases. The last part of the DNA fits TRBJ2-7 better; the J call may be wrong. The CDR3 extends over 19 amino acids. Germline V gene lookup returns CDR1 ENHRY and CDR2 SYGVKD.

This clonotype came up once. The chain uses TRBV12-3 or TRBV12-4 and TRBJ1-1; D is perhaps TRBD1 (5 bases). This CDR3 contains 15 residues. Trimming shortened V by 5 bases and J by 0 bases, and 13 bases separated the two germline ends. The CDR3 loop reads CASSGPGVLNTEAFF. The DNA of the CDR3 is TGTGCCAGCAGTGGCCCGGGGGTTTTGAACACTGAAGCTTTCTTT.

The rearrangement links TRBV10-3 to TRBJ1-2; D ambiguous. Per germline, CDR1 ENHRY and CDR2 SYGVKD. This CDR3 comprises 13 residues. The V and J ends lost 0 bases and 1 base respectively, with 3 bases between them. The CDR3 DNA reads as TGTGCCATCAGTGAGTCTGATAACTATGGCTACACCTTC. Its protein is CAISESDNYGYTF.

A few counts support this clonotype. This chain joins TRBV3-1 and TRBJ2-5, with 7 bases lining up with TRBD1. With 4 bases clipped from V and 4 bases from J, the junction kept 6 bases outside the gene matches. Germline V gene lookup returns CDR1 LGHDT and CDR2 YNNKEL (reference sequence). This CDR3 is 14 amino acids long. This CDR3 reads CASSPGTASETQYF. The DNA of the CDR3 is TGTGCCAGCAGCCCAGGGACAGCCTCAGAGACCCAGTACTTC.

This chain uses TRBV5-1 with TRBJ1-3; D unclear. V dropped 4 bases and J dropped 0 bases, with 8 bases sitting between them. Germline V gene sequence: CDR1 SGHRS, CDR2 YFSETQ. This CDR3 has 14 residues. CDR3 sequence reads: CASSPADSGNTIYF. In DNA, the CDR3 is TGCGCCAGCAGCCCGGCCGACTCTGGAAACACCATATATTTT.

J is TRBJ2-1 and V is TRBV12-3 or TRBV12-4, with 9 bases fitting TRBD1. The CDR3 contains 14 residues. Trimming cost V 5 bases and J 5 bases; bases outside gene matches: 4. The DNA of the CDR3 is TGTGCCAGCAGTCCGACAGGGGGAAACAATGAGCAGTTCTTC. It codes for CASSPTGGNNEQFF.

This clonotype occurred many times. The rearrangement joins TRBV12-3 or TRBV12-4 to TRBJ2-3, with D uncertain. This CDR3 has 11 residues. With 6 bases removed from V and 4 bases from J, the gap between germline ends came to 5 bases. This chain's CDR3 is CASSSPDTQYF. The CDR3 nucleotides read TGTGCCAGCAGCTCCCCAGATACGCAGTATTTT.

The J gene is TRBJ2-5, the V gene TRBV7-2; possibly TRBD1 or TRBD2 for D (5 bases each). The CDR3 loop spans 12 amino acids. V was shortened by 4 bases and J by 13 bases, with 16 bases between the two germline ends. Germline-derived CDR1 and CDR2 are SGHTA and FQGNSA. The CDR3 region has the DNA TGTGCCAGCAGCTCGGGACCACGTGCAACGTACTTC. This encodes CASSSGPRATYF.

This sequence joins TRBV29-1 and TRBJ1-1; D gene ambiguous. Between the trimmed V and J ends, which lost 6 bases and 0 bases, there was a span of 8 bases. The germline CDR1 and CDR2 sequences are SQVTM and ANQGSEA. This CDR3 contains 12 residues. CDR3 sequence: CSVDGVNTEAFF. The CDR3 nucleotides are TGCAGCGTGGATGGAGTGAACACTGAAGCTTTCTTT.

V and J are TRBV4-2 and TRBJ2-2; 9 positions agree with TRBD1. The ends lost 4 bases at V and 5 bases at J; junction bases unmatched: 8. CDR1 and CDR2 from the germline V gene are LGHNA and YNFKEQ. This CDR3 spans 16 amino acids. CDR3 coding DNA: TGTGCCAGCAGCCTACAGGGGGCGGAATTTACCGGGGAGCTGTTTTTT. Amino acids: CASSLQGAEFTGELFF.

The chain has TRBV11-2 and TRBJ2-2, with D perhaps TRBD1 (5 bases). The CDR3 extends over 13 amino acids. The germline V gene encodes CDR1 SGHAT and CDR2 FQNNGV. With 5 bases removed from V and 5 bases from J, the gap between germline ends came to 9 bases. Here the CDR3 reads CASSLTETGELFF. CDR3 sequence (DNA): TGTGCCAGCAGCCTGACAGAGACCGGGGAGCTGTTTTTT.

The rearrangement uses TRBV9 and TRBJ1-3; D possibly corresponds to TRBD1 (5 bases). V gave up 1 base and J gave up 0 bases, with 8 bases separating them. CDR3 length equals 15 residues. From germline, CDR1 is SGDLS and CDR2 YYNGEE. This CDR3 is CASSVTGDSGNTIYF. The CDR3 nucleotides are TGTGCCAGCAGCGTAACGGGGGACTCTGGAAACACCATATATTTT.

The chain recombines TRBV3-1 with TRBJ2-1, with 9 positions matching TRBD2. The germline CDR1 and CDR2 sequences are LGHDT and YNNKEL (reference sequence). CDR3 length: 14 amino acids. V was clipped by 2 bases and J by 11 bases; unmatched bases: 7. The CDR3 spells CASSQSASGDQQFF. CDR3 nucleotide sequence: TGTGCCAGCAGCCAATCGGCTAGCGGGGATCAGCAGTTCTTC.

This rearrangement joins TRBV2 to TRBJ2-5; maybe TRBD2 (5 bases). V lost 2 bases, J lost 0 bases, and 13 bases lay in between. Per the germline V gene, CDR1 is SNHLY and CDR2 is FYNNEI. The CDR3 spans 16 residues. The CDR3 DNA sequence: TGTGCCAGCAGTGAATTTGAGCGGAAGTACCAAGAGACCCAGTACTTC. Its translation: CASSEFERKYQETQYF.

The chain links TRBV12-3 or TRBV12-4 to TRBJ2-3; D possibly corresponds to TRBD2 (6 bases). Trimming took 7 bases from V and 8 from J, leaving 19 bases between them. The CDR3 covers 14 residues. CDR3 coding DNA: TGTGCCAGCACCCCTCGCCCCTCCGGGGGTACGCAGTATTTT. Translation gives CASTPRPSGGTQYF.

J is TRBJ1-1 and V is TRBV27; perhaps TRBD1 as D (5 bases). V lost 7 bases, J lost 1 base, and 16 bases lay in between. The CDR3 covers 15 residues. Per germline, CDR1 MNHEY and CDR2 SMNVEV (reference sequence). DNA for the CDR3: TGTGCCAGCACCTCCTGGGGCAGGGAGAACACTGAAGCTTTCTTT. Amino acids: CASTSWGRENTEAFF.

The J gene is TRBJ1-4, the V gene TRBV6-5; D is possibly TRBD1 (6 bases). The CDR3 runs 14 residues. Germline CDR1 is MNHEY and CDR2 is SVGAGI. Trimming removed 6 bases from V and 8 bases from J, with 16 bases in between. CDR3 DNA sequence: TGTGCCAGCAGCATACAGGGTAGAGAGGAAAAACTGTTTTTT. Amino acids: CASSIQGREEKLFF.

This clonotype was detected many times. This chain links TRBV21-1 with TRBJ1-2; whether TRBD1, the table's D call, matches the DNA was not checked. TRBV21-1 is a listed pseudogene. The CDR3 length is 16 residues. CDR3 nucleotide sequence: TGTGCCAGCCAGATAGTCAGACAGGGAGTAAACTATGGCTACACCTTC. Translating it yields CASQIVRQGVNYGYTF.

J is TRBJ2-4 and V is TRBV20-1; perhaps TRBD2 as D (6 bases). The DNA end is more similar to TRBJ2-5, so the J call may be wrong. There are 14 residues in the CDR3. Per germline, CDR1 DFQATT and CDR2 SNEGSKA (reference sequence). The CDR3 loop reads CSALDPEGSETQYF. CDR3 DNA sequence: TGCAGTGCTCTAGATCCGGAGGGTTCAGAGACCCAGTACTTC.

The chain recombines TRBV5-3 with TRBJ2-1; 7 bases are a match to TRBD2. The tail of the sequence fits TRBJ2-7 better, so the J call may be wrong. TRBV5-3 is designated an ORF whose function remains uncertain. CDR3 size: 16 residues. In DNA form, the CDR3 reads TGTGCCAGAAGGAAACAGAAGACTAGCTCCTACAATGAGCAGTACTTC. Translating gives CARRKQKTSSYNEQYF.

This clonotype turned up a few times. This chain joins TRBV2 and TRBJ1-4, with D unresolved. V lost 9 bases and J lost 8, with 16 bases in between. CDR1 and CDR2 from the germline V gene are SNHLY and FYNNEI. This CDR3 spans 13 amino acids. The CDR3 DNA reads as TGTGCCAGTAGTTTGGGGTTATGGGAAAAACTGTTTTTT. This gives the protein CASSLGLWEKLFF.

The chain is built from TRBV4-2 and TRBJ1-2; no reliable D call. From germline, CDR1 is LGHNA and CDR2 YNFKEQ. V was pared by 2 bases and J by 4 bases, with 8 bases between. The CDR3 loop spans 13 amino acids. The CDR3 DNA reads TGTGCCAGCAGCCAACGAGGCAGCTATGGCTACACCTTC. This encodes CASSQRGSYGYTF.